One T cell receptor beta chain is described in this entry. The record originates from a study of blood T cell repertoires in COVID-19. For the study at large: Donors in the United States, Italy and Spain gave samples during acute or convalescent COVID-19.

V trimming: 5 bases; J trimming: 7 bases; junction bases outside the gene matches: 16. The CDR3 sequence is 16 residues long. Germline-derived CDR1 and CDR2 are SEHNR and FQNEAQ (reference sequence). Data came from immunoSEQ multiplex PCR; TCRdb stores just in-frame clones and leaves some out. The sample has around 140,000 clones, roughly 82% seen once; the top ten hold around 9.6%. Sequencing was performed on peripheral blood. This receptor was obtained from a man aged 55-75 years with active or convalescent COVID-19. V usage is TRBV7-9 and J usage is TRBJ2-7; 8 bases align to TRBD1. The CDR3 spells CASSLVGGQASREQYF. CDR3 coding DNA: TGTGCCAGCAGCCTGGTTGGGGGACAGGCTTCGAGGGAGCAGTACTTC.